This T cell receptor (beta chain) was captured in a study of blood T cell repertoires in COVID-19. Whole-study context: PBMCs, B-cell-depleted T cells, or T cells were the source of the cDNA or gDNA that made up the material.

In the original workflow: Amplifying reference gene primers gave estimates of nucleated cell counts. Sequenced by immunoSEQ multiplex PCR; TCRdb stores in-frame clones only, minus some. V, J and clone size reflect that table, while D and trimming were determined from the DNA. The top ten clones hold 1.8% of a sample with some 120,000 clones, 90% of them seen once. The CDR3 loop spans 14 amino acids. CDR1 and CDR2 from the germline V gene are MNHEY and SVGEGT. Trimming stripped 4 bases from V and 4 bases from J, with 13 bases between. The clonotype was recovered from a human donor with active COVID-19. The donor label of this sample is uncertain. The chain carries TRBV6-2 or TRBV6-3 and TRBJ1-2; D gene unclear. Sequenced material: peripheral blood. DNA of the CDR3: TGTGCCAGCAGTTTATGGCAGGAAGGCTATGGCTACACCTTC. Its translation is CASSLWQEGYGYTF.